This paragraph reports one TCR beta chain. The antigen is not known. The assay was immunoSEQ multiplex PCR, and TCRdb's table has in-frame clones only and misses some. The table lists 2 million to 2.5 million clones, about 93% of them singletons, with more than 1.5% in the top ten. The sample originates from a study of shared clonotypes between healthy human individuals. Whole-study context: Two women and a few men aged 18 to 49 made up the donors.

Naive CD8 cells lacked CD45RO, underwent positive selection for CCR7 and left out terminally differentiated effector memory CD45RA+ cells. Whole-study results and caveats: Only blood was sampled; tissue repertoires likely differ.

CDR1 and CDR2 from the germline V gene are SGHNT and YYREEE (reference sequence). The CDR3 totals 15 residues. V trimming: 4 bases; J trimming: 0 bases; junction bases outside the gene matches: 5. The V and J genes are TRBV5-4 and TRBJ2-3, with TRBD1 matching 7 bases. The sequence was obtained from a man younger than 30 in good health. Some clones in this sample may be carry-over from other donors' samples. The source material was naive CD8+ T cells from PBMCs. The CDR3 loop reads CASSRPGQSTDTQYF. CDR3 nucleotide sequence: TGTGCCAGCAGCCGACCGGGACAGAGCACAGATACGCAGTATTTT.